The 3 T cell receptor beta chains listed next were all sequenced from one sample in a study of OX40 agonist ivuxolimab in advanced cancers. The assay was immunoSEQ multiplex PCR, and TCRdb's table has in-frame clones only and misses some. The profile shows 60,000 to 75,000 clones, 84% of them singletons. The specimen was CD4+ or CD8+ T cells sorted from blood, collected in a trial of the OX40 agonist ivuxolimab. These receptors all come from an adult with an advanced solid tumor such as melanoma, head and neck, liver or kidney cancer.

The chain is built from TRBV30 and TRBJ2-7; D remains ambiguous. The CDR3 has 14 amino acids. Per germline, CDR1 GTSNPN and CDR2 SVGIG (reference sequence). V lost 0 bases to trimming and J lost 5 bases, with 14 bases between them. CDR3 protein: CAWSVLGPDDEQYF. The CDR3 nucleotides are TGTGCCTGGAGTGTACTTGGCCCCGACGACGAGCAGTACTTC. Looking up the rest from reference TRBV30 and TRBJ2-7 gives the full variable domain: SQTIHQWPATLVQPVGSPLSLECTVEGTSNPNLYWYRQAAGRGLQLLFYSVGIGQISSEVPQNLSASRPQDRQFILSSKKLLLSDSGFYLCAWSVLGPDDEQYFGPGTRLTVT.

This chain connects TRBV9 to TRBJ2-2, with D perhaps matching TRBD2 (7 bases). The CDR3 extends over 12 amino acids. V lost 10 bases and J lost 4, with 11 bases in between. Germline CDR1 is SGDLS and CDR2 is YYNGEE. DNA of the CDR3: TGTGCCGGGGGGGGCCCCACCGGGGAGCTGTTTTTT. Its translation is CAGGGPTGELFF.

This clone was counted a few times. The CDR3 loop is CASGTGGYAEAFF. CDR3 nucleotide sequence: TGTGCCAGTGGGACGGGGGGTTACGCTGAAGCTTTCTTT. The genes are TRBV19 and TRBJ1-1, with D tentatively TRBD1 (5 bases). V shed 8 bases and J shed 6 bases, with 16 bases lying between them. There are 13 residues in the CDR3. The germline CDR1 and CDR2 sequences are LNHDA and SQIVND (reference sequence).